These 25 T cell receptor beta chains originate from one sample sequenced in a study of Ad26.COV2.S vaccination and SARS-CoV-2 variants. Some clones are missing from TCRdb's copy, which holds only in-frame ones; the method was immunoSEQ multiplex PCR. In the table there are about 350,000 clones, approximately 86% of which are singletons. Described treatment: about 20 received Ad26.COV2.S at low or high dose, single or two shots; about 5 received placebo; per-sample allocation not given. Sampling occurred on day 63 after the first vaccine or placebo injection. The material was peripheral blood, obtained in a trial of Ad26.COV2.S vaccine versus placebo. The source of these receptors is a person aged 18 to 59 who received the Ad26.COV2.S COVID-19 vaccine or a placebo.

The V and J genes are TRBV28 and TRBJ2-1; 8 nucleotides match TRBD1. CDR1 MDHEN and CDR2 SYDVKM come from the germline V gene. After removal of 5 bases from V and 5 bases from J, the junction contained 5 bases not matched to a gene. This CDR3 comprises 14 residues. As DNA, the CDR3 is TGTGCCAGCAGTCCGCCGACAGGGGACAATGAGCAGTTCTTC. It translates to CASSPPTGDNEQFF.

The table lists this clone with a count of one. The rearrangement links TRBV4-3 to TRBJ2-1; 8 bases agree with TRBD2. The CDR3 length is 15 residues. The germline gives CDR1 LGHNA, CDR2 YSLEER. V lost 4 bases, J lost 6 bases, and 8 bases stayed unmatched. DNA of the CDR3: TGCGCCAGCAGCCGGAGTAGCGGGAACCTCAATGAGCAGTTCTTC. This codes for CASSRSSGNLNEQFF.

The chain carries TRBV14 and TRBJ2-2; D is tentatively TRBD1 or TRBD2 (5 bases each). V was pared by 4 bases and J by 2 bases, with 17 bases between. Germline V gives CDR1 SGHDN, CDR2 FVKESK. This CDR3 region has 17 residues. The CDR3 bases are TGTGCCAGCAGCCCCGAGGGAAGACAGAGAAACACCGGGGAGCTGTTTTTT. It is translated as CASSPEGRQRNTGELFF.

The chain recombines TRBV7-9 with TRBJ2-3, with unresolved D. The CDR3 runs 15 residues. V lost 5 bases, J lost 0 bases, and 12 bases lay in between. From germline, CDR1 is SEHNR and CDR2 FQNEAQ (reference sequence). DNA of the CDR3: TGTGCCAGCAGCCTCCTGGTCCTTAGCACAGATACGCAGTATTTT. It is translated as CASSLLVLSTDTQYF.

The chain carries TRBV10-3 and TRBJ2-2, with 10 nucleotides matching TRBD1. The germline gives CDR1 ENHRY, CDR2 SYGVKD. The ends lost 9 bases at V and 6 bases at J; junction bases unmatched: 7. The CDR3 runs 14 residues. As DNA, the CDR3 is TGTGCCATTCCTTCGGGACAGGGGTCCGGGGAGCTGTTTTTT. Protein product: CAIPSGQGSGELFF.

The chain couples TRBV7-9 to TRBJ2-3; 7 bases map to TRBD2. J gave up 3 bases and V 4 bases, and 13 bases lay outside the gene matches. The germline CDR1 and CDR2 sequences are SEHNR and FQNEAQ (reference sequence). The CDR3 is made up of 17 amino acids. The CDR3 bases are TGTGCCAGCAGCTGGGGGATCGGAGCGGGGAATACAGATACGCAGTATTTT. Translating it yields CASSWGIGAGNTDTQYF.

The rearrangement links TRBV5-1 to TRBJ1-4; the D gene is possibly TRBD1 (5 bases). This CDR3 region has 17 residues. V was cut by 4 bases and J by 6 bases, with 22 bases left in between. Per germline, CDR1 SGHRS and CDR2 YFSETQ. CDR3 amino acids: CASSGKGKGIIDEKLFF. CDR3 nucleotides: TGCGCCAGCAGCGGGAAGGGGAAGGGGATAATAGATGAAAAACTGTTTTTT.

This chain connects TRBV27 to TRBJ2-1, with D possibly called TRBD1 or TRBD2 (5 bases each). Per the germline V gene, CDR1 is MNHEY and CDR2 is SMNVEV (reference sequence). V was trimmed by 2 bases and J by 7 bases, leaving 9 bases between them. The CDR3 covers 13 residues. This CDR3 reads CASSLRDGNEQFF. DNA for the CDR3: TGTGCCAGCAGTTTAAGGGACGGGAATGAGCAGTTCTTC.

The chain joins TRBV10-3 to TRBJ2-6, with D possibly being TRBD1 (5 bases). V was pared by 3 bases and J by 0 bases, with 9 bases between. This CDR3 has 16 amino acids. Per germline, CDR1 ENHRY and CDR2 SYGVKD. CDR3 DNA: TGTGCCATCAGTGAACCGACAGCCTCTGGGGCCAACGTCCTGACTTTC. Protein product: CAISEPTASGANVLTF.

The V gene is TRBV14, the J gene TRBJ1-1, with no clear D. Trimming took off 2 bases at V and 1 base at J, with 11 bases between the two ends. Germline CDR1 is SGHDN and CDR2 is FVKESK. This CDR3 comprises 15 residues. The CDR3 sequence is CASSQFDLGNTEAFF. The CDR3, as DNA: TGTGCCAGCAGCCAATTCGACCTTGGGAACACTGAAGCTTTCTTT.

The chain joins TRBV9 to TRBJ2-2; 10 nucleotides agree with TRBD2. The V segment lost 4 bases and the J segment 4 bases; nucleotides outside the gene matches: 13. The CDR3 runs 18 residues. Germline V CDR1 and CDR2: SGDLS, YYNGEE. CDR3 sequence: CASSSPGLAGVGTGELFF. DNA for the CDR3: TGTGCCAGCAGCTCACCTGGGCTAGCGGGAGTAGGCACCGGGGAGCTGTTTTTT.

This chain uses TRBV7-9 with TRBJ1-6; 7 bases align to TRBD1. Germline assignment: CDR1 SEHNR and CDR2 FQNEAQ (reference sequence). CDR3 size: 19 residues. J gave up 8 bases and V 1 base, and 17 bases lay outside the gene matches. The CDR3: CASSLVLAWGTAGHSPLHF. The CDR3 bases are TGTGCCAGCAGCTTAGTGTTAGCGTGGGGGACAGCGGGGCATTCACCCCTCCACTTT.

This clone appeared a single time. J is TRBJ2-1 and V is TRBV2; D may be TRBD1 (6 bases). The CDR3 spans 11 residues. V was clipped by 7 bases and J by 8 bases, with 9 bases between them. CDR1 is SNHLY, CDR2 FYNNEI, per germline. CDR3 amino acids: CASKRTDEQFF. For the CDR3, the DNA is TGTGCCAGCAAGAGGACAGATGAGCAGTTCTTC.

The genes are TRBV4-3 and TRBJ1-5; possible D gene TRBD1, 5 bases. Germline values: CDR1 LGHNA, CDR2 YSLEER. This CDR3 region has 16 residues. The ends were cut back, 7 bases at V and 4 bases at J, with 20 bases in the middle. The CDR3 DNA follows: TGCGCCAGCACTCCATCCGCTGGGACCTTAAATCAGCCCCAGCATTTT. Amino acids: CASTPSAGTLNQPQHF.

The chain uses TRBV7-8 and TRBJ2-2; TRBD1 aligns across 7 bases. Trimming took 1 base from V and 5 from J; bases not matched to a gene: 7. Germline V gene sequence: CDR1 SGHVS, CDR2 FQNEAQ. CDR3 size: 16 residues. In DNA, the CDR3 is TGTGCCAGCAGCTTAGAGTACGCGACAGGGACCGGGGAGCTGTTTTTT. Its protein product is CASSLEYATGTGELFF. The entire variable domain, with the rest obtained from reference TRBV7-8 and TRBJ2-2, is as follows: GAGVSQSPRYKVAKRGQDVALRCDPISGHVSLFWYQQALGQGPEFLTYFQNEAQLDKSGLPSDRFFAERPEGSVSTLKIQRTQQEDSAVYLCASSLEYATGTGELFFGEGSRLTVL.

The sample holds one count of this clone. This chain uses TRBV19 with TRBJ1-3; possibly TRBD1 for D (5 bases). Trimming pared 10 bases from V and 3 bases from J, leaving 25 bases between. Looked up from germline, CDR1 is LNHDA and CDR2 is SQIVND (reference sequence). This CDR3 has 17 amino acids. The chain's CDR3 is CATSTGGGTVVGNTIYF. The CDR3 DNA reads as TGTGCCACTTCGACCGGCGGGGGGACCGTGGTTGGAAACACCATATATTTT.

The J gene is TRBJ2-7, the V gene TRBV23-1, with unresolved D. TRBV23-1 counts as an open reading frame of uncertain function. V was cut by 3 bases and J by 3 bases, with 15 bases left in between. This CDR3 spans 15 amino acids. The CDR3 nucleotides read TGCGCCAGCAGTCAGCGGCCTCTCCTCAGCTACGAGCAGTACTTC. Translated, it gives CASSQRPLLSYEQYF.

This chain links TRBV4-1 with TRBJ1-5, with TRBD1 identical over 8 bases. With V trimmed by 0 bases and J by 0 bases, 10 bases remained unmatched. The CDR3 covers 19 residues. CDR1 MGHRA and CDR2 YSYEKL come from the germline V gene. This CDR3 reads CASSQDGARGRDSNQPQHF. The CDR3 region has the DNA TGCGCCAGCAGCCAAGATGGGGCCAGGGGGCGGGATAGCAATCAGCCCCAGCATTTT.

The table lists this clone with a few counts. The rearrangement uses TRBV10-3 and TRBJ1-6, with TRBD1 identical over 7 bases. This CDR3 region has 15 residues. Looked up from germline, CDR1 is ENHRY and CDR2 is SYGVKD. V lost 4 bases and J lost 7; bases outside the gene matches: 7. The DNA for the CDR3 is TGTGCCATCAGTGGGGGACAGCGAATAAATTCACCCCTCCACTTT. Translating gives CAISGGQRINSPLHF.

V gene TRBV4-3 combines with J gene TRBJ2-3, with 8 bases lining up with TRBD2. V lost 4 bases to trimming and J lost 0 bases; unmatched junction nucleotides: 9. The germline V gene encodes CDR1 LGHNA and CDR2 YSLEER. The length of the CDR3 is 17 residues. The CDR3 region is CASSPGGQRRSTDTQYF. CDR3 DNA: TGCGCCAGCAGCCCGGGGGGGCAGCGGAGGAGCACAGATACGCAGTATTTT.

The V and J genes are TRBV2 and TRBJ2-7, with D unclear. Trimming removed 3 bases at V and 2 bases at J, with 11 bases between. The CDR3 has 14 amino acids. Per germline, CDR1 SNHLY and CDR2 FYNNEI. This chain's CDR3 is CASSESDLPYEQYF. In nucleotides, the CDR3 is TGTGCCAGCAGTGAGTCCGACCTACCCTACGAGCAGTACTTC.

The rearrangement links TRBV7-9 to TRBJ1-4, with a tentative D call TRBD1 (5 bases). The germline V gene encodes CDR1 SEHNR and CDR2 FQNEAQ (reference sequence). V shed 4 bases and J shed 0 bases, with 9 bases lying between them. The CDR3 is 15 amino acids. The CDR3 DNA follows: TGTGCCAGCAGCTGGGGCGGGGCAACTAATGAAAAACTGTTTTTT. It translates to CASSWGGATNEKLFF.

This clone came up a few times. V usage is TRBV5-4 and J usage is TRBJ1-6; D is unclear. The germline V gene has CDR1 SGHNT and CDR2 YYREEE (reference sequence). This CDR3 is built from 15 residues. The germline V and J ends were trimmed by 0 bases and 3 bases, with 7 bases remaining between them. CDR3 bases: TGTGCCAGCAGCTTGGAGGGAAGCTATAATTCACCCCTCCACTTT. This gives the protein CASSLEGSYNSPLHF.

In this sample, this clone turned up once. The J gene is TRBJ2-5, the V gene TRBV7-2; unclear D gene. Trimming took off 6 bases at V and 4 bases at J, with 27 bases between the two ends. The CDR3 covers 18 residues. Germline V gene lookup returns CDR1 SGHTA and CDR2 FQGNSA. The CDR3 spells CASRSLSGTVSKIETQYF. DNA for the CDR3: TGTGCCAGCAGATCTCTTTCAGGAACCGTCAGTAAAATAGAGACCCAGTACTTC.

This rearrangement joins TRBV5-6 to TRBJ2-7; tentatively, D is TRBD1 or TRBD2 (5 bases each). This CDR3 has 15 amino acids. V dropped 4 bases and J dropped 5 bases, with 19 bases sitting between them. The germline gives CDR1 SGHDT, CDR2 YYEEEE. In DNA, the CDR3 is TGTGCCAGCAGCGACCGGGACCCCCGGGTCGACGAGCAGTACTTC. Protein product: CASSDRDPRVDEQYF.